Below are 19 T cell receptor beta chains sequenced from a single sample in a study of PD-1 blockade in classical Hodgkin lymphoma. Clones were sequenced by immunoSEQ multiplex PCR, and TCRdb holds only the in-frame ones, with some missing. The sample yields about 50,000 clones, roughly 80% seen once. Time point noted: cycle 4 day 1 (C4D1), after five to seven weeks of nivolumab. Relapse was seen in all patients after autologous stem cell transplantation, and brentuximab vedotin exposure was variable. This specimen was peripheral blood mononuclear cells (PBMCs), taken before the fourth cycle of nivolumab. All receptors come from a human donor with classical Hodgkin lymphoma.

This clone qualifies as medium-sized. This chain connects TRBV4-1 to TRBJ1-5; D unclear. The CDR3 is made up of 14 amino acids. Germline loops: CDR1 MGHRA, CDR2 YSYEKL. Between the trimmed V and J ends, which lost 1 base and 7 bases, there was a span of 11 bases. DNA for the CDR3: TGCGCCAGCAGCCAAGTGGGTCCAGAACAGCCCCAGCATTTT. Protein product: CASSQVGPEQPQHF.

The chain uses TRBV6-6 and TRBJ1-2; possible D gene TRBD1, 5 bases. This CDR3 spans 13 amino acids. Trimming took off 6 bases at V and 3 bases at J, with 11 bases between the two ends. Looked up from germline, CDR1 is MNHNY and CDR2 is SVGAGI (reference sequence). CDR3 sequence reads: CASRDTRDYGYTF. For the CDR3, the DNA is TGTGCCAGCAGGGACACAAGGGACTATGGCTACACCTTC.

V is TRBV7-9 and J is TRBJ2-5, with 9 nucleotides matching TRBD1. The germline gives CDR1 SEHNR, CDR2 FQNEAQ (reference sequence). With V trimmed by 4 bases and J by 9 bases, 9 bases remained unmatched. The CDR3 is made up of 14 amino acids. CDR3 sequence reads: CASSSYSRQGAQYF. In nucleotides, the CDR3 is TGTGCCAGCAGCTCATATTCTAGACAGGGGGCCCAGTACTTC. Drawing the rest from reference TRBV7-9 and TRBJ2-5, the complete variable domain is DTGVSQNPRHKITKRGQNVTFRCDPISEHNRLYWYRQTLGQGPEFLTYFQNEAQLEKSRLLSDRFSAERPKGSFSTLEIQRTEQGDSAMYLCASSSYSRQGAQYFGPGTRLLVL.

The count of this clone is one. The rearrangement joins TRBV10-3 to TRBJ2-3; 9 bases line up with TRBD1. CDR1 and CDR2 from the germline V gene are ENHRY and SYGVKD. The CDR3 runs 15 residues. Unmatched junction bases numbered 5, after V lost 5 bases and J lost 2 bases. CDR3 DNA: TGTGCCATCAGTTCGGGACAGGGCCACACAGATACGCAGTATTTT. Protein sequence: CAISSGQGHTDTQYF.

This clone came up a few times. The chain joins TRBV5-1 to TRBJ2-1, with a weak D call TRBD2 (6 bases). This CDR3 contains 14 residues. CDR1 and CDR2 (germline): SGHRS, YFSETQ. V gave up 3 bases and J gave up 3 bases, with 10 bases separating them. CDR3 in amino acids: CASSSREYYNEQFF. The DNA for the CDR3 is TGCGCCAGCAGCTCCCGGGAGTACTACAATGAGCAGTTCTTC.

This chain joins TRBV5-4 and TRBJ2-7, with a weak D call TRBD2 (5 bases). V lost 0 bases to trimming and J lost 7 bases, with 17 bases between them. The CDR3 consists of 15 residues. The germline V gene has CDR1 SGHNT and CDR2 YYREEE (reference sequence). CDR3: CASSLERSRGREQYF. The CDR3 DNA is TGTGCCAGCAGCTTGGAAAGGTCCCGGGGAAGGGAGCAGTACTTC.

The rearrangement uses TRBV28 and TRBJ2-1, with D perhaps TRBD1 or TRBD2 (5 bases each). V lost 6 bases to trimming and J lost 7 bases, with 16 bases between them. The CDR3 has 14 amino acids. CDR1 is MDHEN and CDR2 is SYDVKM in the germline V gene. The chain's CDR3 is CASSEPGPWNEQFF. In nucleotides, the CDR3 is TGTGCCAGCAGCGAGCCGGGGCCGTGGAATGAGCAGTTCTTC.

The J gene is TRBJ2-1, the V gene TRBV4-3, with D maybe TRBD2 (6 bases). Deletions cut 0 bases from V and 4 bases from J, with 13 bases between. The CDR3 covers 16 residues. The germline V gene encodes CDR1 LGHNA and CDR2 YSLEER. The CDR3 DNA reads TGCGCCAGCAGCCAAGATCTCAGCGGGTCTTACAATGAGCAGTTCTTC. This translates into CASSQDLSGSYNEQFF.

This clone appeared a few times. V is TRBV6-5 and J is TRBJ2-7; D is unresolved. CDR1 and CDR2 from the germline V gene are MNHEY and SVGAGI. Trimming pared 5 bases from V and 4 bases from J, leaving 12 bases between. CDR3 length equals 13 residues. In nucleotides, the CDR3 is TGTGCCAGCAGTAACCTAGGAAATTACGAGCAGTACTTC. This codes for CASSNLGNYEQYF.

This clone has just a few counts. DNA for the CDR3: TGTGCCATCAGTGAGTCGAAGCCCAGGGGAAAGGGAGAGCAGTACTTC. The encoded protein is CAISESKPRGKGEQYF. The V gene is TRBV10-3, the J gene TRBJ2-7, with D maybe TRBD1 (6 bases). Germline CDR1 reads ENHRY; CDR2 reads SYGVKD. The CDR3 loop spans 16 amino acids. Trimming pared 0 bases from V and 7 bases from J, leaving 19 bases between.

This chain links TRBV7-8 with TRBJ2-7, with a possible D match to TRBD1 (7 bases). The CDR3 totals 16 residues. The ends were cut back, 3 bases at V and 1 base at J, with 16 bases in the middle. The germline V gene has CDR1 SGHVS and CDR2 FQNEAQ. Here the CDR3 DNA reads TGTGCCAGCAGCTTCCGCGGGACAGTCCTTTCCTACGAGCAGTACTTC. This sequence encodes CASSFRGTVLSYEQYF.

The sample holds a few counts of this clone. This rearrangement joins TRBV7-9 to TRBJ2-7, with D unresolved. CDR1 is SEHNR and CDR2 is FQNEAQ in the germline V gene (reference sequence). Trimming stripped 1 base from V and 4 bases from J, with 5 bases between. The CDR3 consists of 12 residues. The CDR3 DNA reads as TGTGCCAGCAGCTTAGGGGCGTACGAGCAGTACTTC. It specifies CASSLGAYEQYF.

The rearrangement links TRBV14 to TRBJ1-5; weak D call: TRBD1 (6 bases). The CDR3 sequence is 17 residues long. Per the germline V gene, CDR1 is SGHDN and CDR2 is FVKESK. V dropped 7 bases and J dropped 5 bases, with 24 bases sitting between them. The CDR3: CASIPGGRVEVDQPQHF. CDR3 bases: TGTGCCAGCATCCCGGGGGGCAGGGTAGAAGTAGATCAGCCCCAGCATTTT.

The chain uses TRBV6-1 and TRBJ2-1, with D unresolved. The germline gives CDR1 MNHNS, CDR2 SASEGT. The V end was cut by 3 bases, the J end by 4 bases, with 4 bases between. This CDR3 region has 12 residues. CDR3 sequence: CASSDGYNEQFF. The CDR3 bases are TGTGCCAGCAGTGATGGTTACAATGAGCAGTTCTTC.

The V call is TRBV11-2, the J call TRBJ2-3; 8 nucleotides agree with TRBD2. Germline assignment: CDR1 SGHAT and CDR2 FQNNGV. J lost 0 bases, V lost 0 bases, and 14 bases had no gene match. CDR3 length equals 20 residues. The CDR3, as DNA: TGTGCCAGCAGCTTAGATATGATCAGAGCGGGAGCCGGAAGCACAGATACGCAGTATTTT. Its protein is CASSLDMIRAGAGSTDTQYF. The whole variable domain, filled in from reference TRBV11-2 and TRBJ2-3, reads EAGVAQSPRYKIIEKRQSVAFWCNPISGHATLYWYQQILGQGPKLLIQFQNNGVVDDSQLPKDRFSAERLKGVDSTLKIQPAKLEDSAVYLCASSLDMIRAGAGSTDTQYFGPGTRLTVL.

V usage is TRBV6-6 and J usage is TRBJ2-5, with no clear D. Germline assignment: CDR1 MNHNY and CDR2 SVGAGI (reference sequence). CDR3 length: 14 amino acids. V lost 1 base and J lost 3, with 9 bases in between. CDR3 DNA: TGTGCCAGCAGTTACTTACCAGAAAAAGAGACCCAGTACTTC. This translates into CASSYLPEKETQYF.

This clone was seen just once. The chain has TRBV7-6 and TRBJ2-3; D may be TRBD2 (6 bases). Trimming cost V 5 bases and J 6 bases, with 27 bases left between them. The CDR3 is 18 residues long. CDR1 SGHVS and CDR2 FNYEAQ come from the germline V gene. CDR3 in DNA: TGTGCCAGCAGCCCCTTCCCGAGACTAGACCCACCAGCGGATACGCAGTATTTT. It yields the protein CASSPFPRLDPPADTQYF.

This clone was counted only a few times. Sequence at one end of the junction differs from germline and may be a read error. The CDR3 spells CASSLESLSYEQYF. The CDR3 nucleotides read TGTGCTAGCAGCTTAGAGTCTTTATCCTACGAGCAGTACTTC. The chain has TRBV7-7 and TRBJ2-7; D not certain. Looked up from germline, CDR1 is SSHAT and CDR2 is FNYEAQ (reference sequence). There are 14 residues in the CDR3. Variable domain in full (rest from reference TRBV7-7 and TRBJ2-7): GAGVSQSPRYKVTKRGQDVTLRCDPISSHATLYWYQQALGQGPEFLTYFNYEAQPDKSGLPSDRFSAERPEGSISTLTIQRTEQRDSAMYRCASSLESLSYEQYFGPGTRLTVT.

The rearrangement links TRBV27 to TRBJ2-7; a weak D match, TRBD1 (7 bases). The CDR3 has 14 residues. The V gene lost 6 bases and the J gene lost 0 bases, with 12 bases spanning the gap. Germline V CDR1 and CDR2: MNHEY, SMNVEV (reference sequence). CDR3 in DNA: TGTGCCAGCAGATCAGGGGGGAGCTCCTACGAGCAGTACTTC. Protein: CASRSGGSSYEQYF.